What follows is one T cell receptor (beta chain) and its context. This clone's antigen is unknown. Within one base of it there is no much larger clone, and no base qualities were kept. This sample is part of a study of blood T cell repertoires in COVID-19 (dated by TCRdb to 2020 to 2022). Study-wide context: The collaborator samples originated in the United States, Italy and Spain and spanned the acute and convalescent phases of COVID-19. The dataset comprised deeply sampled blood TCRbeta repertoires from subjects exposed to, actively infected with, or recovered from COVID-19. A freely available public database, intended as a resource for researchers studying the immune response to SARS-CoV-2, is where the repertoires were released. Nearly every sample came with metadata listing a de-identified subject ID, COVID-19 status, age in years and sex. The material from the prospective study consisted of cDNA or gDNA derived from T cells, B-cell-depleted T cells, or PBMCs. Where available, HLA class I and class II types were obtained from metadata supplied by the sample provider rather than from assay-based typing. Samples came from the ongoing ImmuneRACE study (first 160 participants) plus 1,254 subjects from 6 global collaborators. On the study overall, not on this receptor specifically: The quantity of clinical and demographic metadata differed by source and by participant and was supplied without curation.

TCRbeta CDR3 regions were amplified from genomic DNA using the immunoSEQ Assay, a bias-controlled multiplex PCR. The authors' analysis ran thus. Nucleated cell counts per sample were estimated from amplification of reference gene primers within the assay. To quantify the absolute abundance of each unique TCRbeta CDR3 rearrangement, sequence reads were collapsed and filtered. For each sample, productive Simpson clonality was calculated as the square root of Simpson's diversity index over productive rearrangements. In TCRdb, the immuneACCESS table is reduced to in-frame sequences with V and J assigned. These tables do not hold every clone; where another copy was compared, an unresolved V gene accounts for under half, and the others remain unexplained. V, J and clone size derive from that table, while D and trimming were established from the DNA sequence. This sample comprises 180,000 or so clones, roughly 76% of them detected only once. In total, the top ten clones hold 9.5% to 12% of the sample.

The CDR3 goes from the cysteine to the phenylalanine over 13 residues. Only CDR3 DNA is held: 39 bases, read in frame from base 1. V drops 4 bases and J drops 6 bases, leaving 12 bases in between. CDR1 PRHDT and CDR2 FYEKMQ are derived from the germline V gene (reference sequence). In Seattle, one collaborating source enrolled patients while the infection was active and tracked those patients longitudinally over the course of disease. Each collaborating institution followed its own protocols to collect whole blood in K2EDTA tubes. For TCRbeta analysis, collaborators shipped samples in one of three forms: frozen whole blood, isolated PBMCs, or DNA extracted from either of those sample types.

This TCR was recovered from a woman aged 40 to 50 with COVID-19, enrolled during active disease. Sequencing was performed on peripheral blood. The rearrangement joined TRBV13 to TRBJ1-1; the D gene identity is not certain. In nucleotides, the sequence is TGTGCCAGCAGCTACGTAAGTGGGCCTGAAGCTTTCTTT. Its protein reads: CASSYVSGPEAFF.